These T cell receptor beta chains were read from a single sample in a study of Ad26.COV2.S vaccination and SARS-CoV-2 variants. Clones were sequenced by immunoSEQ multiplex PCR, and TCRdb holds only the in-frame ones, with some missing. This table holds 290,000 or so clones, approximately 87% found once. Sequenced material: peripheral blood, taken in a trial of Ad26.COV2.S vaccine versus placebo. Receptors were obtained from a person aged 18-65 years who received the Ad26.COV2.S COVID-19 vaccine or a placebo. Both conserved end residues are part of each CDR3. Each record gives: clone size, J gene, D gene, V gene, CDR3 protein, CDR3 DNA. A D gene is named only where the DNA matches it firmly. A clone size is listed for some rows: how often the clone was seen (once, few, many), or a class if it is expanded.

>.|TRBJ2-7|.|TRBV27
CASSPPGRSNYEQYF
TGTGCCAGCAGTCCCCCCGGCAGGTCGAACTACGAGCAGTACTTC
>.|TRBJ2-7|TRBD1|TRBV30
CAWTQPGQGTYEQYF
TGTGCCTGGACCCAACCGGGACAGGGGACCTACGAGCAGTACTTC
>.|TRBJ2-4|TRBD1|TRBV2
CASRGQGAKNIQYF
TGTGCCAGCAGGGGACAGGGGGCCAAAAACATTCAGTACTTC
>.|TRBJ2-3|TRBD1|TRBV9
CASSVGQGFTDTQYF
TGTGCCAGCAGCGTAGGACAGGGGTTCACAGATACGCAGTATTTT
>.|TRBJ2-1|TRBD2|TRBV13
CASSRSLAGSYNEQFF
TGTGCCAGCAGCCGGTCCCTAGCGGGGTCCTACAATGAGCAGTTCTTC
>.|TRBJ1-1|.|TRBV5-8
CASSFYSLNTEAFF
TGTGCCAGCAGCTTTTACAGCCTGAACACTGAAGCTTTCTTT
>.|TRBJ1-2|TRBD1|TRBV6-5
CASRASGTGDGYTF
TGTGCCAGCAGAGCCTCCGGGACAGGGGATGGCTACACCTTC
>once|TRBJ2-7|.|TRBV6-2/TRBV6-3
CASSYSRQELRPYEQYF
TGTGCCAGCAGTTACAGCCGCCAAGAGCTAAGACCCTACGAGCAGTACTTC
>.|TRBJ1-2|TRBD1|TRBV5-1
CASSQDRGDGYTF
TGCGCCAGCAGCCAGGACAGGGGGGATGGCTACACCTTC
>.|TRBJ2-1|TRBD1|TRBV15
CATSRRQGDYNEQFF
TGTGCCACCAGCCGCCGACAGGGTGATTACAATGAGCAGTTCTTC
>.|TRBJ2-3|TRBD2|TRBV4-1
CASSPRVSGGTDTQYF
TGCGCCAGCAGTCCAAGAGTTAGCGGGGGAACAGATACGCAGTATTTT
>.|TRBJ1-1|.|TRBV5-8
CASSLPIPNTEAFF
TGTGCCAGCAGCTTACCAATACCGAACACTGAAGCTTTCTTT
>.|TRBJ1-1|.|TRBV11-2
CASSLESGTEAFF
TGTGCCAGCAGCTTAGAGTCGGGAACTGAAGCTTTCTTT
>.|TRBJ2-3|.|TRBV7-9
CASSLWTDTQYF
TGTGCCAGCAGCTTGTGGACAGATACGCAGTATTTT
>.|TRBJ1-2|.|TRBV25-1
CASSELRGNYGYTF
TGTGCCAGCAGTGAATTACGGGGTAACTATGGCTACACCTTC
>.|TRBJ1-2|TRBD1|TRBV13
CASSLAQGASGYTF
TGTGCCAGCAGCTTAGCACAGGGGGCGAGTGGCTACACCTTC
>few|TRBJ1-1|.|TRBV3-1/TRBV3-2
CASSPARGRSAEAFF
TGTGCCAGCAGCCCGGCACGAGGACGGTCGGCTGAAGCTTTCTTT
>.|TRBJ2-7|TRBD1|TRBV19
CASSRRQGPSSYEQYF
TGTGCCAGTAGCCGGAGACAGGGCCCTAGCTCCTACGAGCAGTACTTC
>once|TRBJ2-3|.|TRBV27
CASSLAGPDTQYF
TGTGCCAGCAGTTTAGCGGGACCAGATACGCAGTATTTT
>.|TRBJ1-1|.|TRBV21-1
CASSKASGRPTRAFF
TGTGCCAGCAGCAAGGCGAGTGGACGCCCTACGCGGGCTTTCTTT
>.|TRBJ2-7|TRBD1|TRBV10-3
CATTGGFLGSYEQYF
TGTGCCACGACAGGGGGCTTCCTCGGCTCCTACGAGCAGTACTTC
>few|TRBJ2-1|.|TRBV10-1
CASIAGTNEQFF
TGCGCCAGCATCGCAGGGACAAATGAGCAGTTCTTC
>.|TRBJ2-7|.|TRBV11-1
CASSESPGVGYEQYF
TGTGCCAGCAGCGAAAGCCCGGGAGTAGGCTACGAGCAGTACTTC
>.|TRBJ2-1|.|TRBV4-1
CASSHGRDSRYNEQFF
TGCGCCAGCAGCCACGGGCGGGACAGCCGCTACAATGAGCAGTTCTTC
>once|TRBJ2-1|TRBD2|TRBV6-5
CASSGGLAGGSEQFF
TGTGCCAGCAGCGGGGGACTAGCGGGAGGGAGTGAGCAGTTCTTC
>.|TRBJ2-1|TRBD2|TRBV6-6
CASRRLAGGPNEQFF
TGTGCCAGCAGAAGACTAGCGGGAGGGCCCAATGAGCAGTTCTTC
>few|TRBJ1-5|.|TRBV21-1
CASSARGLRQPQHF
TGTGCCAGCAGCGCCAGGGGGCTTCGTCAGCCCCAGCATTTT
>.|TRBJ1-2|TRBD1|TRBV27
CASSTGQGARGYTF
TGTGCCAGCAGTACTGGACAGGGGGCAAGAGGCTACACCTTC
>.|TRBJ2-7|.|TRBV6-2/TRBV6-3
CASSPSSILRGNEQYF
TGTGCCAGCAGTCCCTCGTCTATCCTCAGGGGCAACGAGCAGTACTTC
>.|TRBJ2-3|.|TRBV12-2
CASRPCGDGHPHLTDTQYF
TGTGCAAGTCGCCCATGTGGGGACGGCCACCCACACCTCACAGATACGCAGTATTTT
>.|TRBJ1-6|.|TRBV12-3/TRBV12-4
CASSEPGNSPLHF
TGTGCCAGCAGCGAACCTGGGAATTCACCCCTCCACTTT
>.|TRBJ2-5|TRBD2|TRBV7-2
CASSQRWAGETQYF
TGTGCCAGCAGCCAGAGGTGGGCGGGAGAAACCCAGTACTTC
>.|TRBJ2-1|.|TRBV3-1/TRBV3-2
CASSQRSPGDSYNEQFF
TGTGCCAGCAGCCAACGGTCCCCGGGTGACTCCTACAATGAGCAGTTCTTC
>.|TRBJ1-1|.|TRBV7-8
CASSPETVLTEAFF
TGTGCCAGCAGCCCAGAGACAGTCCTCACTGAAGCTTTCTTT
>.|TRBJ2-2|.|TRBV5-6
CASSSTRNTGELFF
TGTGCCAGCAGCTCTACTAGGAACACCGGGGAGCTGTTTTTT
>.|TRBJ2-1|.|TRBV4-3
CASSPGQGNEQFF
TGCGCCAGCAGCCCCGGGCAGGGAAATGAGCAGTTCTTC
>.|TRBJ2-7|TRBD1|TRBV6-1
CASSEVGDSAYEQYF
TGTGCCAGCAGTGAAGTGGGGGACAGCGCCTACGAGCAGTACTTC
>.|TRBJ2-1|.|TRBV5-1
CASSLAGTTTSNEQFF
TGCGCCAGCAGCTTGGCAGGGACAACAACCAGTAATGAGCAGTTCTTC
>.|TRBJ1-4|TRBD1|TRBV27
CASSPDRGAANEKLFF
TGTGCCAGCAGTCCGGACAGGGGAGCTGCTAATGAAAAACTGTTTTTT
>.|TRBJ2-1|TRBD1|TRBV29-1
CSVPGQGLDEQFF
TGCAGCGTTCCCGGACAGGGTCTGGATGAGCAGTTCTTC
>.|TRBJ1-4|.|TRBV5-5
CASSPLGVQITNEKLFF
TGTGCCAGCAGCCCGTTAGGTGTACAGATTACTAATGAAAAACTGTTTTTT
>few|TRBJ1-4|.|TRBV6-5
CATGATNEKLFF
TGTGCAACGGGGGCAACTAATGAAAAACTGTTTTTT
>.|TRBJ2-5|TRBD1|TRBV4-1
CASSQTWGQIQETQYF
TGCGCCAGCAGCCAAACGTGGGGACAGATCCAAGAGACCCAGTACTTC
>.|TRBJ2-1|.|TRBV10-1
CASSDLYAWDAYNEQFF
TGCGCCAGCAGTGATCTATACGCATGGGACGCCTACAATGAGCAGTTCTTC
>.|TRBJ1-2|.|TRBV19
CASESRSSNYGYTF
TGTGCCAGTGAAAGCCGCTCCTCTAACTATGGCTACACCTTC
>once|TRBJ1-2|TRBD1|TRBV18
CASSPGQGVYGYTF
TGTGCCAGCTCACCAGGACAGGGGGTCTATGGCTACACCTTC
>.|TRBJ1-4|.|TRBV4-1
CASSPPQPGESEKLFF
TGCGCCAGCAGCCCTCCCCAACCAGGGGAAAGCGAAAAACTGTTTTTT
>.|TRBJ2-2|TRBD2|TRBV7-2
CASSLARSGTNTGELFF
TGTGCCAGCAGCTTAGCCCGTAGCGGGACGAACACCGGGGAGCTGTTTTTT
>.|TRBJ1-1|TRBD1|TRBV19
CASSHGTGDTEAFF
TGTGCCAGTAGTCACGGGACAGGGGACACTGAAGCTTTCTTT
>.|TRBJ2-7|.|TRBV5-1
CASSPSDAPYEQYF
TGCGCCAGCAGCCCGTCTGACGCTCCCTACGAGCAGTACTTC